This TCR beta chain was identified during a study of shared clonotypes between healthy human individuals. General study results and limits: Generally, naive subsets (rather than memory subsets) showed larger estimated richness. For naive CD4 cells, 4% to 6% of clonotypes were shared across a handful of donors.

Positive CCR7 selection of CD45RO-negative cells yielded the naive CD8 cells, and terminally differentiated effector memory CD45RA+ cells were excluded. A remark on this clone: Its antigen is as yet unknown.

Deep level was the assay's run setting. Libraries were prepared by immunoSEQ multiplex PCR; TCRdb keeps only in-frame clonotypes and omits some of them. This sample has about 680,000 clones, with about 91% found just once. Per germline, CDR1 SEHNR and CDR2 FQNEAQ (reference sequence). The length of the CDR3 is 15 residues. The V gene end was trimmed by 5 bases and the J gene end by 5 bases; junction bases not matched to a gene: 10. The source of this sequence is a man aged 30 to 45 in good health. Sequences were obtained from naive CD8+ T cells sorted from blood. V and J are TRBV7-9 and TRBJ2-7, with TRBD2 matching over 9 bases. CDR3 loop: CASSPDSGRTDEQYF. In nucleotides, the CDR3 is TGTGCCAGCAGCCCCGATAGCGGGAGAACGGACGAGCAGTACTTC.